Below, one T cell receptor beta chain is given with its context. Its antigen remains unidentified. This table comes from immunoSEQ multiplex PCR, and its TCRdb copy is limited to in-frame clones, with some not included. The profile shows 30,000 to 40,000 clones, roughly 82% of them singletons. V shed 3 bases and J shed 8 bases, with 16 bases lying between them. Germline CDR1 and CDR2: MNHNS and SASEGT. This CDR3 region has 14 residues. This record comes from a study of OX40 agonist ivuxolimab in advanced cancers. Study-wide points: Normalized T-cell clonal expansion was also low in some nonresponders. Expanded clones were, on average, more numerous in CD8+ T cells than in CD4+. Expansion of clones was among the lowest in partial responders at 0.1-3.0 mg/kg. CD4+ and CD8+ T cells in blood underwent clonal expansion by week 6 at 0.1 to 3.0 mg/kg.

This sequence originates from an adult with an advanced solid tumor such as melanoma, head and neck, liver or kidney cancer. J is TRBJ1-2 and V is TRBV6-1; no clear D gene. This specimen was CD4+ or CD8+ T cells sorted from blood, taken in a trial of the OX40 agonist ivuxolimab. The CDR3, as DNA: TGTGCCAGCAGTGAGTTTGAAGGGTTCGTGGGCTACACCTTC. As protein: CASSEFEGFVGYTF.